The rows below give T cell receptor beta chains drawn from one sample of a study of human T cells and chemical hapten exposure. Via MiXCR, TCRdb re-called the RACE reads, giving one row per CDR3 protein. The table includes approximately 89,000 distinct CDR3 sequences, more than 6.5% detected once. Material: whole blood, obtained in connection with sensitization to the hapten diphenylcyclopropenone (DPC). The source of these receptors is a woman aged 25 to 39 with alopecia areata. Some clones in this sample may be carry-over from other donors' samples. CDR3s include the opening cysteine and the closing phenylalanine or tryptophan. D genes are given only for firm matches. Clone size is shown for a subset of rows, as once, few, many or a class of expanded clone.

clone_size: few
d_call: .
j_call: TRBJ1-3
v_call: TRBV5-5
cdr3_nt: TGTGCCAGCAGCTTGACGACGGACCAGGCCTACTCTGGAAACACCATATATTTT
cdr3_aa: CASSLTTDQAYSGNTIYF

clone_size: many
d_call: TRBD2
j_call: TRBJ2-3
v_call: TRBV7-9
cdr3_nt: TGTGCCAGCAGCTTAGTCGGGGGGGACGCAGATACGCAGTATTTT
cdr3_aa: CASSLVGGDADTQYF

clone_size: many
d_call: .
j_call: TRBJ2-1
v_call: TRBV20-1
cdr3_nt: TGCAGTTACTTAGGGGCCATATACAATGAGCAGTTCTTC
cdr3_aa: CSYLGAIYNEQFF

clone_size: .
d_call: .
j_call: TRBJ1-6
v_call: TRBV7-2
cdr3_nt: TGTGCCAGCAGCTTAATTGGGGTAGAGTGGTCACCCCTCCACTTT
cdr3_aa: CASSLIGVEWSPLHF

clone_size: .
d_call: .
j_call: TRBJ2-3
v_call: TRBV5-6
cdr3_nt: TGTGCCAGCAGCTTGTTAGGGGGGCACCCCGGTGCTAGCACAGATACGCAGTATTTT
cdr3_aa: CASSLLGGHPGASTDTQYF

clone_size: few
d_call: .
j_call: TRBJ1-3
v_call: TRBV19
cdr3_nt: TGTGCCACAGCAGAGGACTCTGGAAACACCATATATTTT
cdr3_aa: CATAEDSGNTIYF

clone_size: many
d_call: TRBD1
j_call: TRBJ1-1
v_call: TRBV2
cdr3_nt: TGTGCCAGCAAGTTTGGGACAGAACTTGAAGCTTTCTTT
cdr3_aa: CASKFGTELEAFF

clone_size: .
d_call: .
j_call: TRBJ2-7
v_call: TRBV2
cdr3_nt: TGTGCCAGCAGTCCCAACCGCGAGCAGTACTTC
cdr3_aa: CASSPNREQYF

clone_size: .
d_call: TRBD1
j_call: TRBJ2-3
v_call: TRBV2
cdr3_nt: TGTGCCAGCAGTGAAACGGGACAGGGGGTGACAGATACGCAGTATTTT
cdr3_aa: CASSETGQGVTDTQYF

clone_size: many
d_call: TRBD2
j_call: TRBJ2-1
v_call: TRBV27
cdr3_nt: TGTGCCAGCAGTTTTCTCCGCGGGCGGGGGGCCCTCAATGAGCAGTTCTTC
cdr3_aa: CASSFLRGRGALNEQFF

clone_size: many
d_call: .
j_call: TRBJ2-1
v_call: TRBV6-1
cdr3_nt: TGTGCCAGCAGTGAAAAGGGCAGGGGCCATGAGCAGTTCTTC
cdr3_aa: CASSEKGRGHEQFF

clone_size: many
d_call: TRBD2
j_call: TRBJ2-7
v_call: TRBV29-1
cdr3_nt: TGCAGCGTTGAAGAGGCGGGGGCCTACGAGCAGTACTTC
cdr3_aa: CSVEEAGAYEQYF

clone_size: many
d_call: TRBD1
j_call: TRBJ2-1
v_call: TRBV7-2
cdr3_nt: TGTGCCAGCAGCTTATTTGTGTTTCGGGACAGTGGTTACAATGAGCAGTTCTTC
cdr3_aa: CASSLFVFRDSGYNEQFF

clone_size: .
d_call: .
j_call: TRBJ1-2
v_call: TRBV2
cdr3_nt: TGTGCCAGCAGTCAACAGGGTAGAGGCTACACCTTC
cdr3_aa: CASSQQGRGYTF

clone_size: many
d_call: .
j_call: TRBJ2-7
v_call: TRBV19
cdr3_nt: TGTGCCAGGGGACGGGGGCAGTACTTC
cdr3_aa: CARGRGQYF

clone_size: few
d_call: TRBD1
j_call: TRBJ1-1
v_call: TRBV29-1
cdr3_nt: TGCAGCGTGGCCGGACAGGGTTTAGGGACTGAAGCTTTCTTT
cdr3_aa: CSVAGQGLGTEAFF

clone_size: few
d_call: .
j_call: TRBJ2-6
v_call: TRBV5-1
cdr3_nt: TGCGCCAGTTCAGGGGAGAACAGCCCTGGGGCCAACGTCCTGACTTTC
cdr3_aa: CASSGENSPGANVLTF

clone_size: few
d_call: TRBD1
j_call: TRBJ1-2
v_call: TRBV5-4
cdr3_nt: TGTGCCAGCAGCTTGGTATTACAGGGGGCGCCCGGCTACACCTTC
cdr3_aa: CASSLVLQGAPGYTF

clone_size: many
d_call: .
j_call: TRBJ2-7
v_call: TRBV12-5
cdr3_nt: TGTGCTAGTGGTTCGCGTGAAAGGCTAGGCTACGAGCAGTACTTC
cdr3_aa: CASGSRERLGYEQYF

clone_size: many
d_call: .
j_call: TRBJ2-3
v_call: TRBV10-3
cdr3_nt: TGTGCCATCGCCACTACTGCAGATACGCAGTATTTT
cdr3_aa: CAIATTADTQYF

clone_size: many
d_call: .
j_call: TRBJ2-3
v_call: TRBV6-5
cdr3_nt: TGTGCCAGCTCCAGGCAGGGCCCTAGCACAGATACGCAGTATTTT
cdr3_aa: CASSRQGPSTDTQYF

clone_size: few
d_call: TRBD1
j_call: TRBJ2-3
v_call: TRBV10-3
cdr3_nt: TGTGCCATCAGCCAAGGGGGCGAGGGCACAGATACGCAGTATTTT
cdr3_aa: CAISQGGEGTDTQYF

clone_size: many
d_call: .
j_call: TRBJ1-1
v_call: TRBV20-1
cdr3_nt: TGCAGTGCTAGAGAAATCCCCCAGGGCGCGGGCACTGAAGCTTTCTTT
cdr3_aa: CSAREIPQGAGTEAFF

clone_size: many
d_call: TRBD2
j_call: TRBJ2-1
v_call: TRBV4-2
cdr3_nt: TGTGCCAGCAGCCAGGCGATAGCGGGGGCCCCGCTTGAGCAGTTCTTC
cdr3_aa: CASSQAIAGAPLEQFF